This TCR beta chain was captured in a study of control samples from healthy donors and cancer patients. The CDR3 spans 14 residues. Per germline, CDR1 SGHKS and CDR2 YYEKEE (reference sequence). Trimming removed 5 bases at V and 9 bases at J, with 18 bases between. TCRdb's table, derived via immunoSEQ multiplex PCR, lists solely in-frame clones and lacks some. This sample has under 70,000 clones; roughly 87% occur once, and the top ten carry roughly 3.8%. The sequence came from a man aged 45-60 years in good health. The sequencing sample was made of blood. This chain joins TRBV5-5 and TRBJ2-1, with D possibly TRBD1 on 6 matching bases. The DNA for the CDR3 is TGTGCCAGCAGTTTACAGGGAGCCGAGTTTGAGCAGTTCTTC. This codes for CASSLQGAEFEQFF.